These 11 T cell receptor beta chains share one sample of origin, sequenced in a study of OX40 agonist ivuxolimab in advanced cancers. TCRdb's copy holds only in-frame clones and misses some; the assay was immunoSEQ multiplex PCR. The sample contains tens of thousands of clones, more than 90% of which appear only once. The material was CD4+ or CD8+ T cells sorted from blood, obtained in a trial of the OX40 agonist ivuxolimab. These receptor sequences come from an adult with an advanced solid tumor such as melanoma, head and neck, liver or kidney cancer.

This sequence joins TRBV10-2 and TRBJ1-2, with D perhaps TRBD1 (5 bases). V lost 4 bases, J lost 3 bases, and 6 bases lay in between. This CDR3 comprises 12 residues. From germline, CDR1 is WSHSY and CDR2 SAAADI. CDR3 region: CASSGGDYGYTF. Written as DNA, the CDR3 is TGCGCCAGCAGTGGGGGGGACTATGGCTACACCTTC.

The genes are TRBV10-3 and TRBJ2-1; D is ambiguous. This CDR3 has 13 residues. V lost 6 bases, J lost 3 bases, and 9 bases lay in between. From germline, CDR1 is ENHRY and CDR2 SYGVKD. CDR3: CAISVGIYNEQFF. The CDR3 coding sequence is TGTGCCATCAGCGTGGGGATCTACAATGAGCAGTTCTTC.

This clone was detected only once. The rearrangement joins TRBV18 to TRBJ1-3, with no clear D. CDR1 and CDR2 from the germline V gene are KGHSH and LQKENI. The CDR3 consists of 16 residues. V was pared by 5 bases and J by 3 bases, with 17 bases between. The CDR3 loop is CASSADTLAVGNTIYF. The CDR3 DNA follows: TGTGCCAGCTCAGCAGATACACTCGCGGTTGGAAACACCATATATTTT.

The chain joins TRBV29-1 to TRBJ2-3, with 8 bases that match TRBD2. Germline values: CDR1 SQVTM, CDR2 ANQGSEA. With 5 bases clipped from V and 0 bases from J, the junction kept 7 bases outside the gene matches. CDR3 size: 15 residues. The CDR3: CSVIVGLASTDTQYF. The CDR3, as DNA: TGCAGCGTTATTGTCGGACTAGCTAGCACAGATACGCAGTATTTT.

This clone has a single count. The CDR3 nucleotides read TGTGCCAGTACTCCGGGTCTTCGAGCTAACTATGGCTACACCTTC. Translated: CASTPGLRANYGYTF. The V call is TRBV19, the J call TRBJ1-2; D remains unclear. V lost 7 bases and J 0 bases, leaving 15 bases between the germline ends. CDR1 LNHDA and CDR2 SQIVND come from the germline V gene (reference sequence). The CDR3 is 15 amino acids.

The chain employs TRBV11-1 and TRBJ2-7; possibly TRBD2 for D (5 bases). This CDR3 comprises 14 residues. V shed 1 base and J shed 2 bases, with 9 bases lying between them. Germline V gene data show CDR1 as SGHAT and CDR2 as FQDESV (reference sequence). The CDR3 spells CASSLEDLAYEQYF. CDR3 nucleotides: TGTGCCAGCAGCTTAGAGGACTTAGCCTACGAGCAGTACTTC.

In this sample, this clone turned up once. The chain uses TRBV11-1 and TRBJ1-2; 7 nucleotides agree with TRBD1. Germline values: CDR1 SGHAT, CDR2 FQDESV (reference sequence). The length of the CDR3 is 14 residues. Trimming removed 6 bases from V and 3 bases from J; junction bases left unmatched: 7. In DNA form, the CDR3 reads TGTGCCAGCAGTCCAGGACAGGCCGACTATGGCTACACCTTC. Residues: CASSPGQADYGYTF.

The V call is TRBV7-3, the J call TRBJ2-5, with 8 bases identical to TRBD2. With 2 bases clipped from V and 5 bases from J, the junction kept 7 bases outside the gene matches. Looked up from germline, CDR1 is SGHTA and CDR2 is FQGTGA. CDR3 size: 15 residues. The CDR3 is CASSLAGGEKETQYF. As DNA, the CDR3 is TGTGCCAGCAGCTTAGCGGGGGGTGAGAAGGAGACCCAGTACTTC.

V gene TRBV6-5 combines with J gene TRBJ1-1, with D perhaps matching TRBD1 (6 bases). Trimming shortened V by 2 bases and J by 4 bases, and 14 bases separated the two germline ends. CDR1 and CDR2 (germline): MNHEY, SVGAGI. The CDR3 contains 15 residues. The CDR3 protein is CASSYGGQWGTEAFF. The CDR3 DNA follows: TGTGCCAGCAGTTACGGGGGGCAGTGGGGCACTGAAGCTTTCTTT.

The rearrangement joins TRBV6-1 to TRBJ2-7; 10 nucleotides match TRBD2. CDR3 length equals 18 residues. CDR1 MNHNS and CDR2 SASEGT come from the germline V gene. With 3 bases clipped from V and 7 bases from J, the junction kept 18 bases outside the gene matches. The CDR3 DNA reads as TGTGCCAGCAGTGACGGGCTTTGGGGACTAGCGACCCTGAGGGAGCAGTACTTC. Residues: CASSDGLWGLATLREQYF.

The chain joins TRBV19 to TRBJ2-7; 8 bases fit TRBD2. Trimming removed 4 bases from V and 5 bases from J; junction bases left unmatched: 4. The CDR3 length is 13 residues. CDR1 LNHDA and CDR2 SQIVND come from the germline V gene (reference sequence). The chain's CDR3 is CASSRERGHEQYF. Here the CDR3 DNA reads TGTGCCAGTAGTAGGGAGCGGGGGCACGAGCAGTACTTC.